This T cell receptor beta chain was obtained from a study of cytomegalovirus exposure and HLA in healthy donors. Germline CDR1 reads MDHEN; CDR2 reads SYDVKM. V was clipped by 2 bases and J by 4 bases; unmatched bases: 16. The CDR3 length is 18 residues. This clone showed up just once. Primers: 60 Vbeta forward and 13 Jbeta reverse. Assay: immunoSEQ multiplex PCR; the TCRdb copy retains only in-frame clones and omits some. The sample lists roughly 200,000 clones; roughly 76% were seen once. Sequenced material: PBMCs. This clonotype originated in a woman aged 30 to 39 in good health and CMV-seropositive. The chain is built from TRBV28 and TRBJ1-2, with 7 bases lining up with TRBD1. The CDR3 DNA follows: TGTGCCAGCAGTTTAGGTGGCCTCAACTCGGCAGGGGGCTATGGCTACACCTTC. It is translated as CASSLGGLNSAGGYGYTF.